This T cell receptor (beta chain) was captured in a study of identical twins. TCRdb re-called the 5' RACE reads with MiXCR, one entry per CDR3 protein. The repertoire includes 600,000 to 700,000 distinct CDR3 sequences, less than 25% of them detected once, and over 4% sits in the top ten. The donors were all healthy and Caucasian. The V segment lost 3 bases and the J segment 5 bases; nucleotides outside the gene matches: 12. Germline V gene lookup returns CDR1 DFQATT and CDR2 SNEGSKA (reference sequence). CDR3 length equals 16 residues. In addition, the sample was reused for a study of T cells expressing NK-cell markers. From that paper: It was sorted CD3+CD56+NKG2C+, CD3+CD56+NKG2C- and CD3+CD56-NKG2C+ T cells that supplied the TCR beta repertoires. Of eight sequenced donors, seven were HCMV-seropositive and one HCMV-seronegative. These same clonotypes (in four donors) also led the CD3+CD56-NKG2C+ fraction.

The sample comprised PBMCs. The TCR sequence derives from a woman between 18 and 29 years old in good health. The V and J genes are TRBV20-1 and TRBJ2-5; TRBD2 aligns across 10 bases. The chain's CDR3 is CSARGGASGSTETQYF. The CDR3 coding sequence is TGCAGTGCTAGGGGGGGGGCTAGCGGGAGCACGGAGACCCAGTACTTC.